The rows below give T cell receptor beta chains drawn from one sample of a study of blood T cell repertoires in COVID-19. Only in-frame clones appear in the TCRdb table, and some are missing; sequencing was by immunoSEQ multiplex PCR. Of roughly 200,000 clones in the sample, about 86% were seen once. Material for sequencing was peripheral blood. These TCRs come from a middle-aged man with active or convalescent COVID-19. The CDR3 runs from the conserved cysteine through the conserved F or W. The D gene is left open where the match is weak. Some rows have no size entry. The others give once, few or many, or a class for an expanded clone.

abundance | j_gene | d_gene | v_gene | CDR3nt | CDR3aa
. | TRBJ2-5 | TRBD1 | TRBV27 | TGTGCCAGCAGTCGGGACAGTAAAGAGACCCAGTACTTC | CASSRDSKETQYF
. | TRBJ1-1 | . | TRBV3-1/TRBV3-2 | TGTGCCAGCAGCCCAATCGGGAACACTGAAGCTTTCTTT | CASSPIGNTEAFF
. | TRBJ2-7 | . | TRBV7-3 | TGTGCCAGCAGCTTAGGTCCAGGGGGGAGCTACGAGCAGTACTTC | CASSLGPGGSYEQYF
. | TRBJ2-1 | . | TRBV6-6 | TGTGCCAGCAGCCCTGTTTTGGCTCTTGACAATGAGCAGTTCTTC | CASSPVLALDNEQFF
. | TRBJ2-7 | TRBD1 | TRBV6-5 | TGTGCCAGCAGTTTACGACAGGGGGTGATCTACGAGCAGTACTTC | CASSLRQGVIYEQYF
. | TRBJ2-7 | TRBD1 | TRBV10-3 | TGTGCCATCAGTGAACAGGGGCGCGAGCAGTACTTC | CAISEQGREQYF
. | TRBJ2-5 | . | TRBV6-5 | TGTGCCAGCACCTCCGGACTAAACCCTGGGGAGACCCAGTACTTC | CASTSGLNPGETQYF
. | TRBJ1-4 | TRBD1 | TRBV4-2 | TGTGCCAGCAGCCAAGAGGTCGTCGGGACAGGGGGCGCGGAACTGTTTTTT | CASSQEVVGTGGAELFF
. | TRBJ1-2 | TRBD1 | TRBV6-6 | TGTGCCAGCAGCCGACAGGGGGACTATGGCTACACCTTC | CASSRQGDYGYTF
. | TRBJ2-1 | . | TRBV27 | TGTGCCAGCAGTGGTACCACGACGCGCGGACAACAAAATGAGCAGTTCTTC | CASSGTTTRGQQNEQFF
. | TRBJ2-1 | TRBD1 | TRBV30 | TGTGCCTGGAGTCGCGGACAGGGGGCCTATGAGCAGTTCTTC | CAWSRGQGAYEQFF
. | TRBJ2-7 | TRBD2 | TRBV11-2 | TGTGCCAGCAGCCTCAGGGGGACTAGCGGGAGGCGCTCCTACGAGCAGTACTTC | CASSLRGTSGRRSYEQYF
once | TRBJ1-3 | . | TRBV7-8 | TGTGCCAGCAGCCCCCAGGGTCTCCGCTCTGGAAACACCATATATTTT | CASSPQGLRSGNTIYF
. | TRBJ2-5 | TRBD2 | TRBV4-3 | TGCGCCAGCAGCCAGGGCTTGCGCGGGGGGTCTGAGACCCAGTACTTC | CASSQGLRGGSETQYF
few | TRBJ2-5 | . | TRBV5-6 | TGTGCCAGCAGCTTGTTGGGGGCTATGGAAGAGACCCAGTACTTC | CASSLLGAMEETQYF
. | TRBJ2-3 | . | TRBV4-1 | TGCGCCAGCAGCCAAGCACCGGACGGAGGCCTGGATACGCAGTATTTT | CASSQAPDGGLDTQYF
. | TRBJ1-1 | . | TRBV10-3 | TGTGCCATCAGTGAGAAAGGCGGCACTGAAGCTTTCTTT | CAISEKGGTEAFF
. | TRBJ2-5 | TRBD1 | TRBV5-1 | TGCGCCAGCAGCTCCCCCACCGGACAGGGAGAGACCCAGTACTTC | CASSSPTGQGETQYF
. | TRBJ2-1 | . | TRBV14 | TGTGCCAGCAGCCCAAGCGAGAGGGTTCGGTTCTTC | CASSPSERVRFF
once | TRBJ1-2 | TRBD1 | TRBV30 | TGTGCCTGGGGGACAGGGAATATGAACTATGGCTACACCTTC | CAWGTGNMNYGYTF
few | TRBJ2-3 | . | TRBV7-2 | TGTGCCAGCAGCTTAGCCCTACAGGGTAGCACAGATACGCAGTATTTT | CASSLALQGSTDTQYF
. | TRBJ2-7 | TRBD1 | TRBV7-6 | TGTGCCAGCAGCCAGCAGACAGGGGGCGTCTCCTACGAGCAGTACTTC | CASSQQTGGVSYEQYF
. | TRBJ2-7 | TRBD2 | TRBV5-1 | TGCGCCAGCAGCCCCACTAGCGACTCCTACGAGCAGTACTTC | CASSPTSDSYEQYF
. | TRBJ2-3 | TRBD1 | TRBV11-3 | TGTGCCAGCAGCTTAGATTCAGGGGGAAAAAGCACAGATACGCAGTATTTT | CASSLDSGGKSTDTQYF
. | TRBJ2-1 | TRBD2 | TRBV7-9 | TGTGCCAGCAGCCAGGGACTAGCGGGAGGTCCCAATGAGCAGTTCTTC | CASSQGLAGGPNEQFF
. | TRBJ2-1 | TRBD2 | TRBV2 | TGTGCCAGCAGTGAACTAGTGGGAGGGAATGAGCAGTTCTTC | CASSELVGGNEQFF
once | TRBJ1-3 | . | TRBV18 | TGTGCCAGCTCACCACGTACGGAGATCTCTGGAAACACCATATATTTT | CASSPRTEISGNTIYF
. | TRBJ2-2 | TRBD2 | TRBV6-1 | TGTGCCAGCAGTGAGGTGACTAGCGGGGCTAAGAACACCGGGGAGCTGTTTTTT | CASSEVTSGAKNTGELFF
. | TRBJ2-4 | TRBD2 | TRBV18 | TGTGCCAGCTCACCACGAAGCGGGACGGCCTTAGCCAAAAACATTCAGTACTTC | CASSPRSGTALAKNIQYF
. | TRBJ2-2 | . | TRBV19 | TGTGCCAGCCGACCACCAGGGGAGAACACCGGGGAGCTGTTTTTT | CASRPPGENTGELFF
once | TRBJ1-5 | TRBD1 | TRBV12-3/TRBV12-4 | TGTGCCAGCAGTAACAGGGGAAGTCAGCCCCAGCATTTT | CASSNRGSQPQHF
. | TRBJ2-3 | TRBD2 | TRBV19 | TGTGCCAGTAGTCTCAAATTACTAGCGGGAGGGGACCTTACGCAGTATTTT | CASSLKLLAGGDLTQYF
. | TRBJ2-1 | . | TRBV20-1 | TGCAGTGCTAGACACTACAATGAGCAGTTCTTC | CSARHYNEQFF
. | TRBJ1-1 | . | TRBV21-1 | TGTGCCAGCAGCAAAGAGGCCAGGGTGAAAGGCACTGAAGCTTTCTTT | CASSKEARVKGTEAFF
. | TRBJ2-1 | . | TRBV29-1 | TGCAGCGTTGAAGAAGGGGGGGCGGAGATTCATGAGCAGTTCTTC | CSVEEGGAEIHEQFF
. | TRBJ1-1 | . | TRBV18 | TGTGCCAGCTCACCAACGTCAGTCATGAACACTGAAGCTTTCTTT | CASSPTSVMNTEAFF
. | TRBJ2-1 | TRBD2 | TRBV10-3 | TGTGCCATCAGTGAGTCGGAGGTGGGGGGGGATGAGCAGTTCTTC | CAISESEVGGDEQFF
. | TRBJ1-1 | . | TRBV21-1 | TGTGCCAGCAGCTCGCGAGGTTTGAACACTGAAGCTTTCTTT | CASSSRGLNTEAFF
. | TRBJ1-5 | . | TRBV19 | TGTGCCAGTAGTAACCAGGGAGGAGGGCCCCAGCATTTT | CASSNQGGGPQHF
. | TRBJ1-3 | TRBD1 | TRBV5-1 | TGCGCCAGCAGCTCAGGGGGTTACTACTCTGGAAACACCATATATTTT | CASSSGGYYSGNTIYF
. | TRBJ2-3 | . | TRBV18 | TGTGCCAGCTCACAACTTCGGGATACGCAGTATTTT | CASSQLRDTQYF
. | TRBJ1-1 | . | TRBV4-1 | TGCGCCAGCAGCCAGAGGACAGTCCGGGAAATGAACACTGAAGCTTTCTTT | CASSQRTVREMNTEAFF
. | TRBJ2-5 | TRBD2 | TRBV2 | TGTGCCAGCAGTGGGACTAGCGGGGGAGGCGAGACCCAGTACTTC | CASSGTSGGGETQYF
. | TRBJ2-2 | TRBD1 | TRBV29-1 | TGCAGCGTTGTGGGGTGGGGACAGGGCGGCACCGGGGAGCTGTTTTTT | CSVVGWGQGGTGELFF
. | TRBJ1-4 | TRBD1 | TRBV5-1 | TGCGCCAGCAGCTTACAGGGGACTAATGAAAAACTGTTTTTT | CASSLQGTNEKLFF
. | TRBJ2-7 | . | TRBV30 | TGTGCCTGGAAAGCGTACCAGGGGCCGCGCGGTTACGAGCAGTACTTC | CAWKAYQGPRGYEQYF
many | TRBJ2-7 | TRBD2 | TRBV11-3 | TGTGCCAGCAGCTTAGATCTGGGAGCGGGGAACTACGAGCAGTACTTC | CASSLDLGAGNYEQYF
many | TRBJ2-1 | TRBD2 | TRBV5-4 | TGTGCCAGCAGCTCGTCTAGCGGGGGGAATAGGGGGCAGTTCTTC | CASSSSSGGNRGQFF
. | TRBJ2-7 | . | TRBV6-5 | TGTGCCAGCAGTTCTGTGAAGAGCTCCTACGAGCAGTACTTC | CASSSVKSSYEQYF
. | TRBJ1-1 | TRBD1 | TRBV19 | TGTGCCAGTAGTATTGGGGACAGGTACACTGAAGCTTTCTTT | CASSIGDRYTEAFF
. | TRBJ1-1 | . | TRBV15 | TGTGCCACCAGCACGGGGAACACTGAAGCTTTCTTT | CATSTGNTEAFF
. | TRBJ1-1 | TRBD1 | TRBV6-2/TRBV6-3 | TGTGCCAGCAGCTATACAGGGGCTAACACTGAAGCTTTCTTT | CASSYTGANTEAFF
. | TRBJ2-4 | . | TRBV28 | TGTGCCAGCAGTCCTGACTGGGTAGCCAAAAACATTCAGTACTTC | CASSPDWVAKNIQYF